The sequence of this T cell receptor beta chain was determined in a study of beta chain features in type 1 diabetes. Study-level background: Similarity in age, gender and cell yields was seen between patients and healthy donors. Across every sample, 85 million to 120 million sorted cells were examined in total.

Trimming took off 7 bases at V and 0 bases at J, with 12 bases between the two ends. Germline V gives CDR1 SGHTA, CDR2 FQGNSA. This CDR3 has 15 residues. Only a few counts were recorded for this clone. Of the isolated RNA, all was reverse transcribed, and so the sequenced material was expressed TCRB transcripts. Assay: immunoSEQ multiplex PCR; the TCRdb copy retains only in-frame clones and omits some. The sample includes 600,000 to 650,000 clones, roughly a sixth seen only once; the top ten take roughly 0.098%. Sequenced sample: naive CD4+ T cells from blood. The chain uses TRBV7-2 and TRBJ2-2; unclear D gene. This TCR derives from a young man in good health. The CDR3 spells CASTPFGPNTGELFF. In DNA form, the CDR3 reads TGTGCCAGCACCCCCTTTGGCCCGAACACCGGGGAGCTGTTTTTT.